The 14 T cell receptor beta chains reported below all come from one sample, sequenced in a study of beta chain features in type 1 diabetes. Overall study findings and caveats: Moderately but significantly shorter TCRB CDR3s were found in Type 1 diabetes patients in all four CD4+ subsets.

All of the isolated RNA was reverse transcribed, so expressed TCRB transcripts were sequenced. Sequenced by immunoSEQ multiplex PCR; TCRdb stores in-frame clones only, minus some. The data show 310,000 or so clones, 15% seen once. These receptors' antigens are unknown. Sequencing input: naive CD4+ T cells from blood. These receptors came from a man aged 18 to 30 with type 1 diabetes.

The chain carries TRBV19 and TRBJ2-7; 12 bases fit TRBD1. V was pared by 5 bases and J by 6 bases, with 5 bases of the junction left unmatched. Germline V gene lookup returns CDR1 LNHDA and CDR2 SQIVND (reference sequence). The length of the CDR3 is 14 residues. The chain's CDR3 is CASSRRDRGREQYF. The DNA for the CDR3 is TGTGCCAGTAGTCGTCGGGACAGGGGGCGCGAGCAGTACTTC.

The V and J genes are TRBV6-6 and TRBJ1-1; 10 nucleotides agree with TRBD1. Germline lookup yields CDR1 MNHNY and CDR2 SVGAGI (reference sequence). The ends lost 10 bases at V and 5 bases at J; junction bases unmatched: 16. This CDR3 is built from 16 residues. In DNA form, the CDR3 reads TGTGCCATCTACCTCCACGGGACAGGGGTTCGTACTGAAGCTTTCTTT. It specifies CAIYLHGTGVRTEAFF.

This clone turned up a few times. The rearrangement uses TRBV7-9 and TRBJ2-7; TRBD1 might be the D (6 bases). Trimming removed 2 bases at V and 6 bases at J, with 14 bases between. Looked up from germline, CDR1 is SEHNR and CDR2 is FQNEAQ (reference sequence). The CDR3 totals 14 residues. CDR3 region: CASSLQQGSSEQYF. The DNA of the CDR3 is TGTGCCAGCAGCTTACAACAGGGTAGTTCCGAGCAGTACTTC.

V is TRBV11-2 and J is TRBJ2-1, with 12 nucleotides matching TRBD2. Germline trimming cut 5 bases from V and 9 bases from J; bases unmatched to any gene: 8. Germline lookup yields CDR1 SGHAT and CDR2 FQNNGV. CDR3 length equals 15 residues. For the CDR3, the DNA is TGTGCCAGCAGCCGACTAGCGGGAGCCCCCGGTGAGCAGTTCTTC. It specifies CASSRLAGAPGEQFF. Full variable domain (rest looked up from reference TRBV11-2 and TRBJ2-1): EAGVAQSPRYKIIEKRQSVAFWCNPISGHATLYWYQQILGQGPKLLIQFQNNGVVDDSQLPKDRFSAERLKGVDSTLKIQPAKLEDSAVYLCASSRLAGAPGEQFFGPGTRLTVL.

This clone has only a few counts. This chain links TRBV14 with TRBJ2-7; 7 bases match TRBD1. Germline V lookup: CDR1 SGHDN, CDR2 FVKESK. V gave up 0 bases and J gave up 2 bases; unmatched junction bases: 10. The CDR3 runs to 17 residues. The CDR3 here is CASSQDQQAGGTYEQYF. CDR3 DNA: TGTGCCAGCAGCCAAGATCAACAGGCAGGGGGAACCTACGAGCAGTACTTC. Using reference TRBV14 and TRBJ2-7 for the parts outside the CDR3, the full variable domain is EAGVTQFPSHSVIEKGQTVTLRCDPISGHDNLYWYRRVMGKEIKFLLHFVKESKQDESGMPNNRFLAERTGGTYSTLKVQPAELEDSGVYFCASSQDQQAGGTYEQYFGPGTRLTVT.

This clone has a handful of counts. The CDR3 bases are TGTGCCAGCAGCCATAATATAGGGACTAGTAACCAAGAGACCCAGTACTTC. Translation gives CASSHNIGTSNQETQYF. The chain uses TRBV4-2 and TRBJ2-5; 8 positions agree with TRBD2. This CDR3 is 17 amino acids long. V shed 3 bases and J 0 bases; nucleotides not matched to a gene: 9. Germline CDR1 and CDR2: LGHNA and YNFKEQ.

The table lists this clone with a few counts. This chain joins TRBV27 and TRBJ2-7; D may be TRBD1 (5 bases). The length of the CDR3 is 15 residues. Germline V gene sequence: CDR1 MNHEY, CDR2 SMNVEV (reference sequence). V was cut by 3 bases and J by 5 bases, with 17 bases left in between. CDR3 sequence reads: CASSFAGAEFNEQYF. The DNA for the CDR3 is TGTGCCAGCAGTTTCGCTGGGGCGGAATTTAACGAGCAGTACTTC.

This CDR3 reads CASSPTGLETQYF. The CDR3 nucleotides read TGTGCCAGCAGCCCGACAGGGTTGGAGACCCAGTACTTC. The J gene is TRBJ2-5, the V gene TRBV5-8; 7 positions match TRBD1. The J segment lost 5 bases and the V segment lost 4 bases, leaving 5 bases of the junction unmatched. CDR1 is SGHTS, CDR2 YDEGEE, per germline. This CDR3 is 13 amino acids long.

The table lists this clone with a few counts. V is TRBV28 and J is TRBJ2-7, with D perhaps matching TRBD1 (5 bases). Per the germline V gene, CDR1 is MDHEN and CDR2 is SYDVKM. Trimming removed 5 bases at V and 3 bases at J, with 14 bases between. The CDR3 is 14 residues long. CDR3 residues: CASSPDRGGYEQYF. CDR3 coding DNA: TGTGCCAGCAGTCCCGATAGGGGTGGCTACGAGCAGTACTTC.

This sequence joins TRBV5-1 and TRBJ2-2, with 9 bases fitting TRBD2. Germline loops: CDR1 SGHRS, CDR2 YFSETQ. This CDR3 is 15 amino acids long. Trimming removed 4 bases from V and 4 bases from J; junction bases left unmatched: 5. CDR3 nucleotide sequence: TGCGCCAGCAGCGAGCGGGAGGCCTTCACCGGGGAGCTGTTTTTT. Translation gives CASSEREAFTGELFF.

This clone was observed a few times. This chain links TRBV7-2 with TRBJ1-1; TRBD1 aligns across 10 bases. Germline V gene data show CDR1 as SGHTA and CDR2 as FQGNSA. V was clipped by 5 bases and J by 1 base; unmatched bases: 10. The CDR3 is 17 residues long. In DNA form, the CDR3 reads TGTGCCAGCAGCGTAAGTTGGACAGGGGGACGGAACACTGAAGCTTTCTTT. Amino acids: CASSVSWTGGRNTEAFF.

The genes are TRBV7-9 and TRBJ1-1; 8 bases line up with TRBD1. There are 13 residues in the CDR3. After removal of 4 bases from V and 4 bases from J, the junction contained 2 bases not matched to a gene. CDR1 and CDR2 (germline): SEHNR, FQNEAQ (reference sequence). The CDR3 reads CASSSGQATEAFF. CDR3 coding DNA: TGTGCCAGCAGCTCGGGACAGGCCACTGAAGCTTTCTTT.

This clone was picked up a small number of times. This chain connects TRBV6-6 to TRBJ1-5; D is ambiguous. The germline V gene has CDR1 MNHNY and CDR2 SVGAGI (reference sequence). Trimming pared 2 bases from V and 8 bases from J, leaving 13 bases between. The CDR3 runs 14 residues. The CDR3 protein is CASSYHAGYEPQHF. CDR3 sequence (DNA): TGTGCCAGCAGTTACCATGCGGGGTATGAGCCCCAGCATTTT.

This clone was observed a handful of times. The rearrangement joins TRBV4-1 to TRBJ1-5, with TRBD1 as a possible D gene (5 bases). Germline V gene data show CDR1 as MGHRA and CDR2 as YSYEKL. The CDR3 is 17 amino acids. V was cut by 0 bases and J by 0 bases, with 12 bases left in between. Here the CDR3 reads CASSQDGTDYSNQPQHF. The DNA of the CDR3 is TGCGCCAGCAGCCAAGATGGGACTGATTATAGCAATCAGCCCCAGCATTTT.